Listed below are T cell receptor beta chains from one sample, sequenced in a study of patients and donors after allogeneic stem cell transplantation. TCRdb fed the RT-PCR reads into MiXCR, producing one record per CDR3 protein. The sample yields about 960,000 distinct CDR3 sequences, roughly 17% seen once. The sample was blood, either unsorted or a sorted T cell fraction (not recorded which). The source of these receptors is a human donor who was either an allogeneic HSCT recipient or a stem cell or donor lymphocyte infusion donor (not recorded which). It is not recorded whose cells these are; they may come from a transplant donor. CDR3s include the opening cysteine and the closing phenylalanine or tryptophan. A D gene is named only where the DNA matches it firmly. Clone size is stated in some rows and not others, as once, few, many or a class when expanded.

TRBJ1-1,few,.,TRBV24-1,CATSDLMTQKPPSANTEAFF,TGTGCCACCAGTGATTTAATGACCCAGAAGCCGCCAAGCGCGAACACTGAAGCTTTCTTT
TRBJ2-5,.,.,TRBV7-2,CASSLGWSRTQYF,TGTGCCAGCAGCTTAGGCTGGTCGCGGACCCAGTACTTC
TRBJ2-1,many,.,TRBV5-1,CASSFSGNEQFF,TGTGCCAGCAGTTTTAGCGGCAATGAGCAGTTCTTC
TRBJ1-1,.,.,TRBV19,CASDPTGYMNTEAFF,TGTGCCAGTGACCCGACCGGGTACATGAACACTGAAGCTTTCTTT
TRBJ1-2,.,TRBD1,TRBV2,CASSEGGQGQGYTF,TGTGCCAGCAGTGAAGGAGGACAGGGCCAGGGCTACACCTTC
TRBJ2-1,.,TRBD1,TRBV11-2,CASSLDRGSGNEQFF,TGTGCCAGCAGCCTCGACAGGGGATCGGGCAATGAGCAGTTCTTC
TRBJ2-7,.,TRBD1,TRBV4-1,CASSRSGQGSYEQYF,TGCGCCAGCAGCCGGTCGGGACAGGGGTCGTACGAGCAGTACTTC
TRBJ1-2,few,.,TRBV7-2,CASSEEGVWDGYTF,TGTGCCAGCAGCGAAGAAGGTGTTTGGGATGGCTACACCTTC
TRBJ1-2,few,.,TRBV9,CASSVGGNNYGYTF,TGTGCCAGCAGCGTAGGCGGTAATAACTATGGCTACACCTTC
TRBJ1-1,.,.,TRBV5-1,CASRYLGVGGNRNTEAFF,TGCGCCAGCAGATATTTGGGGGTGGGAGGGAACAGGAACACTGAAGCTTTCTTT
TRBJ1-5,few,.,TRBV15,CATSTTGIRQPQHF,TGTGCCACCAGCACAACAGGGATCCGGCAGCCCCAGCATTTT
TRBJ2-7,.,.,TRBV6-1,CASSTTRNYEQYF,TGTGCCAGCAGCACGACTAGAAACTACGAGCAGTACTTC
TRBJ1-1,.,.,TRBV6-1,CASSLLVEGTEAFF,TGTGCCAGCAGCCTTTTGGTCGAGGGCACTGAAGCTTTCTTT
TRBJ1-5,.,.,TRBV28,CASSRFRVQPQHF,TGTGCCAGCAGTCGTTTCAGGGTTCAGCCCCAGCATTTT
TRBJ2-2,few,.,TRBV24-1,CATSDLTGPSSRELFF,TGTGCCACCAGTGATTTAACAGGCCCATCATCCCGGGAGCTGTTTTTT
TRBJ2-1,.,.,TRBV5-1,CASSLRRRTSNEQFF,TGCGCCAGCAGCTTGAGGAGACGGACCTCCAATGAGCAGTTCTTC
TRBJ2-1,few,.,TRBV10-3,CAIRGTGTSEQFF,TGTGCCATCAGAGGTACTGGGACTTCGGAGCAGTTCTTC
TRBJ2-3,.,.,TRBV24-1,CATGGQKTDTQYF,TGTGCCACCGGGGGACAAAAGACAGATACGCAGTATTTT
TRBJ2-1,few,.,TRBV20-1,CSASGRYNEQFF,TGCAGTGCTAGCGGGAGATACAATGAGCAGTTCTTC
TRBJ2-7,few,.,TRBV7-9,CASSQLEDSYEQYF,TGTGCCAGCAGCCAACTGGAGGATTCCTACGAGCAGTACTTC
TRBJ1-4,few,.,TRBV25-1,CASSATENKGEKLFF,TGTGCCAGCAGTGCTACCGAGAATAAGGGTGAAAAACTGTTTTTT
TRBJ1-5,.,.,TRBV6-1,CASSHLIRGSSNQPQHF,TGTGCCAGCAGTCACCTAATCCGGGGCTCTAGCAATCAGCCCCAGCATTTT
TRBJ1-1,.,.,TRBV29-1,CSVDLAANTEAFF,TGCAGCGTTGATTTGGCAGCGAACACTGAAGCTTTCTTT
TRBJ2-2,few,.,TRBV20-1,CSAFFDSLNTGELFF,TGCAGTGCATTCTTCGACAGCCTGAACACCGGGGAGCTGTTTTTT
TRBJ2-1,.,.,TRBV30,CARSGWGADYYNEQFF,TGTGCCCGGTCGGGGTGGGGGGCCGACTACTACAATGAGCAGTTCTTC
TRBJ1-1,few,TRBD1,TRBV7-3,CASSSGQWGMNTEAFF,TGTGCCAGCAGCTCGGGACAGTGGGGAATGAACACTGAAGCTTTCTTT
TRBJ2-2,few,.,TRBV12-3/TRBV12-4,CASSSHRVNTGELFF,TGTGCCAGCAGTTCGCATAGGGTGAACACCGGGGAGCTGTTTTTT
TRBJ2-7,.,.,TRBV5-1,CASSFKGFYEQYF,TGCGCCAGCAGCTTTAAGGGATTCTACGAGCAGTACTTC
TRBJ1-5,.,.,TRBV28,CASTLGSGISQPQHF,TGTGCCAGCACCCTAGGGTCAGGCATTAGTCAGCCCCAGCATTTT
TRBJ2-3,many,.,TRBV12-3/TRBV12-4,CASSTQGDTQYF,TGTGCCAGCAGTACGCAGGGAGATACGCAGTATTTT
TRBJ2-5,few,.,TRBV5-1,CASREGGTQYF,TGCGCCAGCAGGGAAGGCGGGACCCAGTACTTC
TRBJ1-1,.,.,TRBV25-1,CASRRGEWNTEAFF,TGTGCCAGCAGGAGGGGGGAGTGGAACACTGAAGCTTTCTTT
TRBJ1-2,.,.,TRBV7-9,CATEHSSGYTF,TGTGCCACCGAGCATTCGAGTGGCTACACCTTC
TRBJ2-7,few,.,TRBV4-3,CASSQGFGVEQYF,TGCGCCAGCAGCCAAGGGTTCGGGGTCGAGCAGTACTTC
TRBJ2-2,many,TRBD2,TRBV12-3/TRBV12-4,CASSFSRGRVVAGELFF,TGTGCCAGCAGTTTTAGTCGTGGGAGGGTGGTGGCCGGGGAGCTGTTTTTT
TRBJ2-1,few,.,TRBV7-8,CASSLGPTEQFF,TGTGCCAGCAGCTTAGGTCCTACGGAGCAGTTCTTC
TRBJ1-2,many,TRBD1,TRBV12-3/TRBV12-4,CASTRVRGRYTF,TGTGCCAGCACCCGGGTCAGGGGGCGATACACCTTC
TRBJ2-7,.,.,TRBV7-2,CASSYEERAIYEQYF,TGTGCCAGCAGCTATGAAGAGCGGGCGATCTACGAGCAGTACTTC
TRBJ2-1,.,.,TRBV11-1,CASSLGAGRGGVQFF,TGTGCCAGCAGCCTCGGCGCGGGAAGGGGCGGGGTGCAGTTCTTC
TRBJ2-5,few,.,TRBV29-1,CSVESPREFQETQYF,TGCAGCGTTGAAAGTCCTCGGGAATTTCAAGAGACCCAGTACTTC
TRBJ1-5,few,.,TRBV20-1,CSAPREGNQPQHF,TGCAGTGCTCCAAGAGAGGGCAATCAGCCCCAGCATTTT
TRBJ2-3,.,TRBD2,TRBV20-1,CSGLRGTTHTDTQYF,TGCAGTGGGCTCCGTGGGACTACACACACAGATACGCAGTATTTT
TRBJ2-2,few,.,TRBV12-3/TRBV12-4,CASSLKAGELFF,TGTGCCAGCAGTTTGAAGGCAGGGGAGCTGTTTTTT
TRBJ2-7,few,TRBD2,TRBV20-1,CSASGEGEQYF,TGCAGTGCTAGCGGGGAGGGAGAGCAGTACTTC